This record covers a single TCR beta chain. Its antigen is unknown. The germline V gene encodes CDR1 SGHTA and CDR2 FQGNSA. The V gene lost 0 bases and the J gene lost 8 bases, with 10 bases spanning the gap. This CDR3 comprises 14 residues. Treatment: around 19 received Ad26.COV2.S at low or high dose, single or two shots; several received placebo; per-sample allocation not given. Repertoires come from day 63 after the first vaccine or placebo injection. Some clones are missing from TCRdb's copy, which holds only in-frame ones; the method was immunoSEQ multiplex PCR. The sample consists of just over 350,000 clones, roughly 81% of them appearing once. The data originate from a study of Ad26.COV2.S vaccination and SARS-CoV-2 variants. Whole-study context: A COV1001 Ad26.COV2.S trial-arm participant provided the sample. Intramuscular Ad26.COV2.S doses were given once or twice, 56 days apart.

The study, taken as a whole, reports: Using TCR breadth and depth analyses may have led to underestimated total T cell responses. Considerable breadth of spike-specific CD8+ and CD4+ T cell responses has reportedly been documented following vaccination.

The sequences come from peripheral blood, collected in a trial of Ad26.COV2.S vaccine versus placebo. The rearrangement links TRBV7-2 to TRBJ1-4; the D gene is possibly TRBD1 (6 bases). This clonotype was obtained from a person between 18 and 65 years old who received the Ad26.COV2.S COVID-19 vaccine or a placebo. For the CDR3, the DNA is TGTGCCAGCAGCTTAGCACGGGGGCGCGAAAAACTGTTTTTT. The encoded protein is CASSLARGREKLFF. Filled out from reference TRBV7-2 and TRBJ1-4, the complete variable domain reads GAGVSQSPSNKVTEKGKDVELRCDPISGHTALYWYRQSLGQGLEFLIYFQGNSAPDKSGLPSDRFSAERTGGSVSTLTIQRTQQEDSAVYLCASSLARGREKLFFGSGTQLSVL.